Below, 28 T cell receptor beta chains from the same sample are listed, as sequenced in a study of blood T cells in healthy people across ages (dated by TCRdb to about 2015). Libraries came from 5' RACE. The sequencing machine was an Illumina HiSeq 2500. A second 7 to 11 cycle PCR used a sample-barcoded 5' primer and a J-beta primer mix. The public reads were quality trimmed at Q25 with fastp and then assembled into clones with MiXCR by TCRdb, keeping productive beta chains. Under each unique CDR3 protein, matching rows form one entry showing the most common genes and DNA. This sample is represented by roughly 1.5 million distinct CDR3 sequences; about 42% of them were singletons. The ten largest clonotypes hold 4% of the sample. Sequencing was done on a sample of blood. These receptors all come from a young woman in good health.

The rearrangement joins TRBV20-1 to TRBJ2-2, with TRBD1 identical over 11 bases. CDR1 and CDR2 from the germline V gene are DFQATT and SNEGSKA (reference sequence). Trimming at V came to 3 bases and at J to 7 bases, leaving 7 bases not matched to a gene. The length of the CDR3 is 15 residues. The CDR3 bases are TGCAGTGCTAGTATGGGACAGGGGGATGTCGGGGAGCTGTTTTTT. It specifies CSASMGQGDVGELFF.

This chain's CDR3 is CASSILRGAQLDTQYF. The CDR3 coding sequence is TGTGCCAGCAGCATTCTCCGGGGGGCGCAATTGGATACGCAGTATTTT. This chain connects TRBV14 to TRBJ2-3; D is possibly TRBD2 (7 bases). The CDR3 consists of 16 residues. Germline CDR1 SGHDN, CDR2 FVKESK. With 5 bases removed from V and 6 bases from J, the gap between germline ends came to 21 bases.

The CDR3 sequence: CASSYRQGALVTDTQYF. For the CDR3, the DNA is TGTGCCAGCAGCTACCGACAGGGGGCGCTTGTCACAGATACGCAGTATTTT. This chain uses TRBV7-2 with TRBJ2-3, with 10 positions matching TRBD1. V was clipped by 4 bases and J by 2 bases; unmatched bases: 9. Germline V CDR1 and CDR2: SGHTA, FQGNSA. CDR3 length: 17 residues.

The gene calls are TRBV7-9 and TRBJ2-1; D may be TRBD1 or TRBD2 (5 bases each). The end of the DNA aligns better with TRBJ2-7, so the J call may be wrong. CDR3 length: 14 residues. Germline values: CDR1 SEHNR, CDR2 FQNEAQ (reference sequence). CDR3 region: CASSYLEGKDEQYF. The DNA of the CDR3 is TGTGCCAGCAGCTACCTAGAGGGGAAGGATGAGCAGTACTTC.

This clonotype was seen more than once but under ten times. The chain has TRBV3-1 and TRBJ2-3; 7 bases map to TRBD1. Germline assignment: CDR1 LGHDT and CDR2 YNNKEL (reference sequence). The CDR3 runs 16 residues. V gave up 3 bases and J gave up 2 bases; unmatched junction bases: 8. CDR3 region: CASSHSTGASTDTQYF. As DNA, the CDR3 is TGTGCCAGCAGCCATAGTACAGGGGCCTCCACAGATACGCAGTATTTT.

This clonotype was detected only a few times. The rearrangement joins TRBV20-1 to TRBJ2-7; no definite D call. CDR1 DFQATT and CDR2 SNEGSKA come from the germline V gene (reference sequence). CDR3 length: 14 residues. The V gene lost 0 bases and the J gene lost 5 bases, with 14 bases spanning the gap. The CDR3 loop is CSARDILYVDEQYF. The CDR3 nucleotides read TGCAGTGCTAGAGACATTCTCTACGTCGACGAGCAGTACTTC.

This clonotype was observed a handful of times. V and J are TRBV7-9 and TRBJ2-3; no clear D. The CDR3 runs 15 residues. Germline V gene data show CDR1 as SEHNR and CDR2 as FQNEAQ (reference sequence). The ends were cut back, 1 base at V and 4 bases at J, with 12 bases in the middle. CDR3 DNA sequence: TGTGCCAGCAGCTTAGTTTCTCCAGATCCAGATACGCAGTATTTT. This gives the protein CASSLVSPDPDTQYF.

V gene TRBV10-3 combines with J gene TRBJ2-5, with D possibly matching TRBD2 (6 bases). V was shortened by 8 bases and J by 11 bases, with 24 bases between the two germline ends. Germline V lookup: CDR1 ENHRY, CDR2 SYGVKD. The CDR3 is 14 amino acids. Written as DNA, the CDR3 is TGTGCCATCTCCCTGAAGGCGGGACCCTTGGAGCAGTACTTC. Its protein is CAISLKAGPLEQYF.

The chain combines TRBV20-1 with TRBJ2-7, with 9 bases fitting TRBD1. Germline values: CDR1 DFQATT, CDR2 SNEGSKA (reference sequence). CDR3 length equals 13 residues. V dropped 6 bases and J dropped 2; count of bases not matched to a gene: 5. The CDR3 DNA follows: TGCAGTGCCCGGACAGGGGCCACCTACGAGCAGTACTTC. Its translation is CSARTGATYEQYF.

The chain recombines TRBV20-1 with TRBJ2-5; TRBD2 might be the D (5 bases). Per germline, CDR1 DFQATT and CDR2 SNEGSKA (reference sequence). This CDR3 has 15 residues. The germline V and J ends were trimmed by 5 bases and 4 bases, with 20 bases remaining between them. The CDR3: CSAGPPTAGGETQYF. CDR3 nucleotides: TGCAGTGCTGGCCCCCCGACTGCTGGAGGAGAGACCCAGTACTTC.

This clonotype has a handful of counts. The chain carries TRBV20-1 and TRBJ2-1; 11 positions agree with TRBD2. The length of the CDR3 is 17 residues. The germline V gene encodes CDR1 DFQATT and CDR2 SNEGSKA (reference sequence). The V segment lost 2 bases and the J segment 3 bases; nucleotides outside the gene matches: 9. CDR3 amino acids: CSARTLAGGRYYNEQFF. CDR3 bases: TGCAGTGCTAGAACCCTAGCGGGAGGACGGTACTACAATGAGCAGTTCTTC.

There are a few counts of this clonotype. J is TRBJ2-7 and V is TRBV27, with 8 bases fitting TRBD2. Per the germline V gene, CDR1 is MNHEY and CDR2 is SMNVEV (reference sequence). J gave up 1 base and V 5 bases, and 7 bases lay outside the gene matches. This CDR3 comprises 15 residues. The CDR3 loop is CASSVGGLGSYEQYF. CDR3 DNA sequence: TGTGCCAGCAGTGTAGGGGGACTAGGGTCCTACGAGCAGTACTTC.

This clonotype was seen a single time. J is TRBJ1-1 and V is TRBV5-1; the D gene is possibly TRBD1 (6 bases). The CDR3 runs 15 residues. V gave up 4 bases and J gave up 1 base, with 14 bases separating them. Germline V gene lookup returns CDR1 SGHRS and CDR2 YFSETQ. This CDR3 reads CASSLLGHQNTEAFF. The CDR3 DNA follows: TGCGCCAGCAGCCTTCTGGGACACCAGAACACTGAAGCTTTCTTT.

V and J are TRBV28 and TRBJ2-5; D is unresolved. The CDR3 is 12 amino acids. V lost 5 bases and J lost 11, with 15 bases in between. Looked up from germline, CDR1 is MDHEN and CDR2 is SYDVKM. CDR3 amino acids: CASSTWNNEQYF. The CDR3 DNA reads TGTGCCAGCAGTACTTGGAACAATGAGCAGTACTTC.

CDR3: CASRVQGRVNTEAFF. Here the CDR3 DNA reads TGCGCCAGCAGGGTACAGGGGCGAGTGAACACTGAAGCTTTCTTT. The rearrangement uses TRBV5-1 and TRBJ1-1, with 7 bases aligning to TRBD1. Trimming cost V 5 bases and J 0 bases; bases outside gene matches: 7. Germline V gives CDR1 SGHRS, CDR2 YFSETQ. The CDR3 has 15 residues. Based on the CDR3 plus reference TRBV5-1 and TRBJ1-1, the full variable domain is KAGVTQTPRYLIKTRGQQVTLSCSPISGHRSVSWYQQTPGQGLQFLFEYFSETQRNKGNFPGRFSGRQFSNSRSEMNVSTLELGDSALYLCASRVQGRVNTEAFFGQGTRLTVV.

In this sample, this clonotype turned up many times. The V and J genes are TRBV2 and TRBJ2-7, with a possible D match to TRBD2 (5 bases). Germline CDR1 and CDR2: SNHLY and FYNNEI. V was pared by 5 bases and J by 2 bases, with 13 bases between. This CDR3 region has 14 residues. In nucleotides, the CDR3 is TGTGCCAGCAGTTTGGGTTTGCGGGCCTACGAGCAGTACTTC. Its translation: CASSLGLRAYEQYF.

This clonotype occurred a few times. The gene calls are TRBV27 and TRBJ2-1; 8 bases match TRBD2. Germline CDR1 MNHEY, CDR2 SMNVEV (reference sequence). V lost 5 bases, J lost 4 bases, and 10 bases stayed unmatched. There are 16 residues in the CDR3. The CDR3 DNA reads TGTGCCAGCAGTCCGAGAGCGGGAGATTCTTACAATGAGCAGTTCTTC. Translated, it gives CASSPRAGDSYNEQFF.

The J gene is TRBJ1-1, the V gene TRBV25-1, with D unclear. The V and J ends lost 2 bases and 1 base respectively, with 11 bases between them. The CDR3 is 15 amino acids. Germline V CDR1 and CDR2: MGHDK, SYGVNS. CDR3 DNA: TGTGCCAGCAGTGAACTAGGTCGAAAGAACACTGAAGCTTTCTTT. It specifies CASSELGRKNTEAFF.

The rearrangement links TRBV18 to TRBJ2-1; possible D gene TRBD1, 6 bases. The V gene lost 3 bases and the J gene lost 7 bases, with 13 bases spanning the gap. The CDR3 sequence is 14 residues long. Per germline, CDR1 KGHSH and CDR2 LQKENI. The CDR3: CASSPGAWGNEQFF. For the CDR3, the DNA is TGTGCCAGCTCACCGGGGGCATGGGGGAATGAGCAGTTCTTC.

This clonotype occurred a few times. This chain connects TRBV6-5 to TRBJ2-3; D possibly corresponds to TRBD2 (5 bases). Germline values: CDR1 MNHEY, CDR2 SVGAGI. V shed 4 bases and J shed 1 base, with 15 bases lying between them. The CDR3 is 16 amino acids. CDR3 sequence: CASSSVGDFGTDTQYF. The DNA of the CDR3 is TGTGCCAGCAGTTCTGTGGGAGACTTCGGCACAGATACGCAGTATTTT.

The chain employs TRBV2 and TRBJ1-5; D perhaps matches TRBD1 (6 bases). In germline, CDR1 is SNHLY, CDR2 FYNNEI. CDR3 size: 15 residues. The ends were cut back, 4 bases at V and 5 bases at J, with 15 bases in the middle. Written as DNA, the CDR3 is TGTGCCAGCAGTGGGGGGACCGGGGGGCATCAGCCCCAGCATTTT. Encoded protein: CASSGGTGGHQPQHF.

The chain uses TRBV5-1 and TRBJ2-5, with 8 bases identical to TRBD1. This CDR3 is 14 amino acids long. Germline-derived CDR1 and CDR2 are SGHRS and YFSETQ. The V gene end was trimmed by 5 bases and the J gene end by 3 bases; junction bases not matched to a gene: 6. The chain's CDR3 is CASSYDRGKETQYF. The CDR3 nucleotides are TGCGCCAGCAGTTACGACAGGGGTAAAGAGACCCAGTACTTC.

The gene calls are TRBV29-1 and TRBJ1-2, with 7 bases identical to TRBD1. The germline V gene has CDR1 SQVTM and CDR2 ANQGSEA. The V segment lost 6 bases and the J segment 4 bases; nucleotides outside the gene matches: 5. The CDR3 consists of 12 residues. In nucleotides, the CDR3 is TGCAGCGTCCCTCGGACAGGCTATGGCTACACCTTC. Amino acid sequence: CSVPRTGYGYTF.

CDR3 DNA sequence: TGCGCCAGCAAACAGCGCAGTCAAAACACCGGGGAGCTGTTTTTT. This sequence encodes CASKQRSQNTGELFF. The V and J genes are TRBV4-3 and TRBJ2-2; D uncertain. Germline CDR1 reads LGHNA; CDR2 reads YSLEER. The CDR3 is 15 residues long. The ends were cut back, 7 bases at V and 2 bases at J, with 14 bases in the middle.

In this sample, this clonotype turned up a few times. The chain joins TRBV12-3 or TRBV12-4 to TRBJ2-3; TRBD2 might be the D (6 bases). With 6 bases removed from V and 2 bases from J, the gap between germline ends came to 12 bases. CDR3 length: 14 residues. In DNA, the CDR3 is TGTGCCAGCAGGGATGGGACTCTCACAGATACGCAGTATTTT. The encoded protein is CASRDGTLTDTQYF.

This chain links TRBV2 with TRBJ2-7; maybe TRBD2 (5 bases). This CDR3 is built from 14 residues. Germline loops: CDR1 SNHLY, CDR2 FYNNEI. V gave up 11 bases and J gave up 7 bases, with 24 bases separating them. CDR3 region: CAGGSEMTVGEQYF. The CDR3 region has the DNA TGTGCCGGAGGTTCGGAAATGACGGTGGGTGAGCAGTACTTC.

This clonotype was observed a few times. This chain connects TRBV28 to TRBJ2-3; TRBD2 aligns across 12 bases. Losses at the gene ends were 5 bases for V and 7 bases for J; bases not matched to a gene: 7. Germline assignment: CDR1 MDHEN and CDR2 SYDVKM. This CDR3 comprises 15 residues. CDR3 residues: CASSAGLAGRYTQYF. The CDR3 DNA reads TGTGCCAGCAGTGCAGGACTAGCGGGACGATATACGCAGTATTTT.

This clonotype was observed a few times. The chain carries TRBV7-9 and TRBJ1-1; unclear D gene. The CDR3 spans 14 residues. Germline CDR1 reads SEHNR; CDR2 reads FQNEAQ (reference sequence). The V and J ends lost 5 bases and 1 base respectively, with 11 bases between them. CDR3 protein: CASSLLRRNTEAFF. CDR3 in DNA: TGTGCCAGCAGCCTCCTAAGACGGAACACTGAAGCTTTCTTT.